These 9 T cell receptor beta chains came from one sample sequenced in a study of blood T cell repertoires in COVID-19. Profiling relied on immunoSEQ multiplex PCR, and the TCRdb table lists in-frame clones only, not all of them. The sample lists 34,000 or so clones, roughly 87% occurring once. Input material: peripheral blood. These receptors came from a man aged 50-59 years with active or convalescent COVID-19.

The rearrangement joins TRBV29-1 to TRBJ1-2; 9 bases agree with TRBD1. This CDR3 has 14 amino acids. Germline assignment: CDR1 SQVTM and CDR2 ANQGSEA. V trimming: 6 bases; J trimming: 4 bases; junction bases outside the gene matches: 9. Here the CDR3 reads CSVDPGQGVYGYTF. CDR3 coding DNA: TGCAGCGTCGACCCGGGACAGGGAGTCTATGGCTACACCTTC.

The chain joins TRBV5-6 to TRBJ2-6; D may be TRBD1 (6 bases). This CDR3 has 19 residues. Germline V lookup: CDR1 SGHDT, CDR2 YYEEEE. V gave up 6 bases and J gave up 1 base, with 23 bases separating them. CDR3 DNA: TGTGCCAGCACCCTGAAACCCGGGACAAACCCATCTGGGGCCAACGTCCTGACTTTC. It encodes CASTLKPGTNPSGANVLTF.

The V and J genes are TRBV5-1 and TRBJ1-2; D uncertain. Germline-derived CDR1 and CDR2 are SGHRS and YFSETQ. The V end was cut by 0 bases, the J end by 2 bases, with 17 bases between. The CDR3 contains 17 residues. CDR3 nucleotides: TGCGCCAGCAGCTTGGCTACTCAGGCACCAACGAACTATGGCTACACCTTC. Protein product: CASSLATQAPTNYGYTF.

In this sample, this clone turned up once. This sequence joins TRBV11-2 and TRBJ2-1; TRBD2 might be the D (5 bases). In germline, CDR1 is SGHAT, CDR2 FQNNGV. The CDR3 is 13 residues long. Trimming removed 8 bases at V and 8 bases at J, with 16 bases between. The CDR3 nucleotides are TGTGCCAGCTCCGAGGGCATTGAGGATGAGCAGTTCTTC. It specifies CASSEGIEDEQFF.

The V and J genes are TRBV24-1 and TRBJ1-2; 9 nucleotides line up with TRBD1. Germline-derived CDR1 and CDR2 are KGHDR and SFDVKD. Trimming took 4 bases from V and 3 from J; bases not matched to a gene: 5. There are 15 residues in the CDR3. The CDR3 coding sequence is TGTGCCACCAGTGACCCTAGGACAGGGGACTATGGCTACACCTTC. This sequence encodes CATSDPRTGDYGYTF.

V usage is TRBV10-1 and J usage is TRBJ2-1; TRBD2 aligns across 15 bases. Germline V gene data show CDR1 as WNHNN and CDR2 as SYGVQD (reference sequence). Unmatched junction bases numbered 9, after V lost 5 bases and J lost 4 bases. The CDR3 totals 18 residues. The chain's CDR3 is CASSKGLAGGNPYNEQFF. The CDR3 bases are TGCGCCAGCAGTAAAGGACTAGCGGGAGGGAACCCATACAATGAGCAGTTCTTC.

CDR3 amino acids: CATSASPLGAGRTEAFF. CDR3 in DNA: TGTGCCACCAGTGCCTCCCCCTTGGGGGCAGGACGCACTGAAGCTTTCTTT. J is TRBJ1-1 and V is TRBV24-1; tentatively, D is TRBD1 (6 bases). Deletions cut 5 bases from V and 4 bases from J, with 22 bases between. The CDR3 runs 17 residues. Germline V gives CDR1 KGHDR, CDR2 SFDVKD.

The chain recombines TRBV7-2 with TRBJ1-2, with 8 nucleotides matching TRBD1. Looked up from germline, CDR1 is SGHTA and CDR2 is FQGNSA. The CDR3 contains 17 residues. Unmatched junction bases numbered 15, after V lost 5 bases and J lost 4 bases. CDR3 sequence: CASSRLNRQGMAYGYTF. In DNA form, the CDR3 reads TGTGCCAGCAGCAGATTAAATAGACAGGGGATGGCCTATGGCTACACCTTC.

The V and J genes are TRBV6-2 or TRBV6-3 and TRBJ1-2, with 9 bases lining up with TRBD1. The CDR3 is 13 residues long. Germline CDR1 and CDR2: MNHEY and SVGEGT. J gave up 5 bases and V 6 bases, and 4 bases lay outside the gene matches. The CDR3 DNA is TGTGCCAGCAGCCGCGGGACAGGGTATGGCTACACCTTC. Translated, it gives CASSRGTGYGYTF.